The 22 T cell receptor beta chains given below trace back to one sample, sequenced in a study of vaccination effects on CD4 cells after COVID-19. Sequencing used immunoSEQ multiplex PCR; TCRdb keeps in-frame clones, though not all of them. Of roughly 30,000 clones in the sample, 70% to 75% are singletons; the top ten hold around 9%. Sequencing followed a ViraFEST assay step that expanded antigen-specific CD4+ T cells with viral peptide pools. Cells that had been cultured for about 10 days were the source of isolated CD4+ T cells. Participants were given two doses of BNT162b2 or mRNA-1273 vaccine. For these receptors, no antigen is known. The sequencing used CD4+ T cells from PBMCs cultured with HCoV-NL63 spike peptides, collected after COVID-19 vaccination. These receptors came from a human donor who received a COVID-19 vaccine.

This chain connects TRBV14 to TRBJ2-3, with D perhaps given as TRBD1 or TRBD2 (5 bases each). The CDR3 runs 14 residues. Germline CDR1 and CDR2: SGHDN and FVKESK. Trimming shortened V by 2 bases and J by 5 bases, and 11 bases separated the two germline ends. CDR3 coding DNA: TGTGCCAGCAGCCAATTCGGGGCCGAAGATACGCAGTATTTT. It codes for CASSQFGAEDTQYF.

This rearrangement joins TRBV2 to TRBJ1-2, with D uncertain. The V end was cut by 1 base, the J end by 4 bases, with 7 bases between. CDR3 length: 13 residues. Germline V gives CDR1 SNHLY, CDR2 FYNNEI. CDR3 region: CASSEDMAYGYTF. The DNA of the CDR3 is TGTGCCAGCAGTGAAGATATGGCCTATGGCTACACCTTC.

V is TRBV6-5 and J is TRBJ2-1; D is ambiguous. V dropped 7 bases and J dropped 4 bases, with 11 bases sitting between them. The germline V gene has CDR1 MNHEY and CDR2 SVGAGI. CDR3 length equals 13 residues. CDR3 residues: CASNGGVYNEQFF. CDR3 DNA: TGTGCCAGCAATGGTGGCGTTTACAATGAGCAGTTCTTC.

The CDR3 region is CASSSLYEQYF. CDR3 nucleotide sequence: TGTGCCAGCAGCTCTCTTTACGAGCAGTACTTC. V gene TRBV7-9 combines with J gene TRBJ2-7, with no clear D. The CDR3 loop spans 11 amino acids. The germline V gene has CDR1 SEHNR and CDR2 FQNEAQ (reference sequence). Trimming stripped 4 bases from V and 4 bases from J, with 5 bases between.

J is TRBJ2-3 and V is TRBV27; 8 bases are shared with TRBD2. The CDR3 has 15 amino acids. Per germline, CDR1 MNHEY and CDR2 SMNVEV (reference sequence). V dropped 7 bases and J dropped 4; count of bases not matched to a gene: 10. In nucleotides, the CDR3 is TGTGCCAGCACCAGAGCGGGAGCAGGGGCAGATACGCAGTATTTT. Translated: CASTRAGAGADTQYF.

This clone occurred once. The genes are TRBV28 and TRBJ1-3; D perhaps matches TRBD1 (5 bases). CDR1 and CDR2 from the germline V gene are MDHEN and SYDVKM. Trimming took 2 bases from V and 2 from J, leaving 7 bases between them. The CDR3 runs to 14 residues. This chain's CDR3 is CASSLDRTGNTIYF. The CDR3 bases are TGTGCCAGCAGTTTAGACAGAACTGGAAACACCATATATTTT.

V usage is TRBV21-1 and J usage is TRBJ2-3; TRBD2, as called in the table, went unchecked against the DNA. TRBV21-1 is listed as a pseudogene. The length of the CDR3 is 20 residues. The CDR3 sequence: CASSNKHLAGFGSSTDTQYF. The CDR3, as DNA: TGTGCCAGCAGCAATAAGCACTTAGCGGGCTTCGGATCTAGCACAGATACGCAGTATTTT.

The rearrangement joins TRBV7-9 to TRBJ2-3; D possibly corresponds to TRBD2 (5 bases). From germline, CDR1 is SEHNR and CDR2 FQNEAQ (reference sequence). Trimming took 8 bases from V and 2 from J, leaving 14 bases between them. The CDR3 loop spans 14 amino acids. The CDR3: CASAFLANTDTQYF. The CDR3 DNA sequence: TGTGCCAGCGCGTTCTTAGCGAACACAGATACGCAGTATTTT.

The CDR3 reads CASSSIPLGASTEAFF. CDR3 DNA: TGTGCCAGCAGCTCCATCCCTCTGGGCGCGAGCACTGAAGCTTTCTTT. The V gene is TRBV5-6, the J gene TRBJ1-1, with no clear D. V lost 3 bases, J lost 4 bases, and 19 bases lay in between. The CDR3 is 16 amino acids. CDR1 SGHDT and CDR2 YYEEEE come from the germline V gene.

The gene calls are TRBV18 and TRBJ2-1; D possibly uses TRBD1 or TRBD2 (5 bases each). This CDR3 has 18 residues. The V end was cut by 3 bases, the J end by 5 bases, with 23 bases between. The germline CDR1 and CDR2 sequences are KGHSH and LQKENI. CDR3 residues: CASSPFDSEGWRNNEQFF. Written as DNA, the CDR3 is TGTGCCAGCTCACCGTTCGATTCTGAGGGGTGGAGGAACAATGAGCAGTTCTTC.

The genes are TRBV20-1 and TRBJ2-7; 9 nucleotides match TRBD2. The germline V gene has CDR1 DFQATT and CDR2 SNEGSKA (reference sequence). CDR3 length: 14 residues. The J segment lost 7 bases and the V segment lost 3 bases, leaving 10 bases of the junction unmatched. CDR3 DNA: TGCAGTGCTAGTAGAGTAGCGGGAGTAGGGGAGCAGTACTTC. Translating it yields CSASRVAGVGEQYF.

V gene TRBV12-3 or TRBV12-4 combines with J gene TRBJ2-3; no definite D call. Trimming took 1 base from V and 6 from J, leaving 8 bases between them. The CDR3 loop spans 13 amino acids. In nucleotides, the CDR3 is TGTGCCAGCAGTTTAGTCGGGTCCGATACGCAGTATTTT. It encodes CASSLVGSDTQYF.

This chain joins TRBV24-1 and TRBJ2-3; D is uncertain. Trimming stripped 4 bases from V and 5 bases from J, with 12 bases between. The CDR3 is 14 residues long. Looked up from germline, CDR1 is KGHDR and CDR2 is SFDVKD. CDR3 DNA sequence: TGTGCCACCAGTGACCCAAGGACCGTAGATACGCAGTATTTT. This codes for CATSDPRTVDTQYF.

The V and J genes are TRBV6-5 and TRBJ1-3; D remains ambiguous. The germline V and J ends were trimmed by 1 base and 0 bases, with 10 bases remaining between them. The CDR3 is 16 residues long. CDR1 is MNHEY, CDR2 SVGAGI, per germline. CDR3 sequence (DNA): TGTGCCAGCAGTTACTGGGCCCTAACCTCTGGAAACACCATATATTTT. Its protein is CASSYWALTSGNTIYF.

The V and J genes are TRBV12-3 or TRBV12-4 and TRBJ2-2; D gene unclear. Deletions cut 2 bases from V and 6 bases from J, with 7 bases between. The CDR3 length is 13 residues. The CDR3 region is CASSLRRAGELFF. The CDR3 bases are TGTGCCAGCAGTTTACGGAGAGCCGGGGAGCTGTTTTTT.

The V gene is TRBV18, the J gene TRBJ2-1; TRBD2 is a possible D gene (6 bases). CDR1 and CDR2 from the germline V gene are KGHSH and LQKENI. The CDR3 spans 20 residues. V lost 5 bases and J lost 8, with 34 bases in between. The chain's CDR3 is CASSKPAGSEQVYSKDEQFF. CDR3 bases: TGTGCCAGCTCAAAGCCTGCGGGATCGGAACAAGTCTATAGCAAGGATGAGCAGTTCTTC.

The chain recombines TRBV5-4 with TRBJ1-1; D ambiguous. This CDR3 contains 13 residues. The V and J ends lost 7 bases and 0 bases respectively, with 10 bases between them. Germline assignment: CDR1 SGHNT and CDR2 YYREEE (reference sequence). This CDR3 reads CASGIGLNTEAFF. The CDR3 region has the DNA TGTGCCAGCGGGATAGGGTTGAACACTGAAGCTTTCTTT.

The V gene is TRBV3-1 (or the pseudogene TRBV3-2), the J gene TRBJ2-7; no clear D. Trimming removed 1 base from V and 7 bases from J, with 11 bases in between. The length of the CDR3 is 13 residues. In germline, CDR1 is LGHDT, CDR2 YNNKEL (reference sequence). The CDR3 protein is CASSQAPTAEQYF. The DNA for the CDR3 is TGTGCCAGCAGCCAAGCTCCAACGGCGGAGCAGTACTTC.

The chain is built from TRBV3-1 (or the pseudogene TRBV3-2) and TRBJ1-1; D gene uncertain. The V end lost 4 bases, the J end lost 1 base, and 10 bases lay between the germline ends. In germline, CDR1 is LGHDT, CDR2 YNNKEL (reference sequence). The CDR3 contains 14 residues. CDR3 amino acids: CASSPSGRNTEAFF. CDR3 bases: TGTGCCAGCAGCCCATCGGGCAGGAACACTGAAGCTTTCTTT.

The genes are TRBV24-1 and TRBJ2-3, with D hard to call. Germline V CDR1 and CDR2: KGHDR, SFDVKD. The germline V and J ends were trimmed by 1 base and 3 bases, with 4 bases remaining between them. The CDR3 covers 13 residues. CDR3: CATSDFRTDTQYF. CDR3 DNA sequence: TGTGCCACCAGTGATTTCCGGACAGATACGCAGTATTTT.

The chain joins TRBV9 to TRBJ2-6, with 7 bases matching TRBD1. The germline gives CDR1 SGDLS, CDR2 YYNGEE. The CDR3 runs to 16 residues. Trimming at V came to 4 bases and at J to 9 bases, leaving 13 bases not matched to a gene. Here the CDR3 DNA reads TGTGCCAGCAGCCCGCAGGCAGACAGGGTGGGCAACGTCCTGACTTTC. Its protein is CASSPQADRVGNVLTF.

Only a few counts were recorded for this clone. This sequence joins TRBV29-1 and TRBJ2-7; no clear D. Trimming stripped 6 bases from V and 6 bases from J, with 12 bases between. Germline CDR1 reads SQVTM; CDR2 reads ANQGSEA. The CDR3 is 11 amino acids. The CDR3 region is CSVGSSREQYF. The CDR3 coding sequence is TGCAGCGTCGGAAGTAGTCGCGAGCAGTACTTC.